These T cell receptor beta chains were read from a single sample in a study of Ad26.COV2.S vaccination and SARS-CoV-2 variants. Clones were sequenced by immunoSEQ multiplex PCR, and TCRdb holds only the in-frame ones, with some missing. The sample contains 440,000 or so clones, around 91% of which appear only once. The specimen comprised peripheral blood, sampled in a trial of Ad26.COV2.S vaccine versus placebo. These receptors were taken from a person aged 18-60 years who received the Ad26.COV2.S COVID-19 vaccine or a placebo. CDR3s include the opening cysteine and the closing phenylalanine or tryptophan. The D gene is left open where the match is weak. Size tells how often a clone was seen (once, few, many) or the class of an expanded clone, and some rows leave it out.

clone size: NA
J gene: TRBJ1-6
V gene: TRBV10-3
D gene: NA
CDR3 protein: CAISESGGAWDNSPLHF
CDR3 DNA: TGTGCCATCAGTGAGTCGGGAGGGGCCTGGGATAATTCACCCCTCCACTTT

clone size: NA
J gene: TRBJ2-5
V gene: TRBV7-8
D gene: NA
CDR3 protein: CASSSFAQGIPQETQYF
CDR3 DNA: TGTGCCAGCAGCTCCTTTGCGCAGGGAATCCCCCAAGAGACCCAGTACTTC

clone size: NA
J gene: TRBJ1-1
V gene: TRBV7-8
D gene: NA
CDR3 protein: CASSSQTGNTEAFF
CDR3 DNA: TGTGCCAGCAGCTCCCAGACAGGCAACACTGAAGCTTTCTTT

clone size: NA
J gene: TRBJ2-1
V gene: TRBV11-3
D gene: TRBD2
CDR3 protein: CASSLSGGAYNEQFF
CDR3 DNA: TGTGCCAGCAGCCTCAGCGGGGGGGCCTACAATGAGCAGTTCTTC

clone size: once
J gene: TRBJ2-7
V gene: TRBV5-5
D gene: TRBD2
CDR3 protein: CASSLFASGSYEQYF
CDR3 DNA: TGTGCCAGCAGCTTGTTTGCTAGCGGGTCCTACGAGCAGTACTTC

clone size: NA
J gene: TRBJ2-7
V gene: TRBV30
D gene: NA
CDR3 protein: CAWSPLPGAYEQYF
CDR3 DNA: TGTGCCTGGAGTCCCCTTCCCGGGGCCTACGAGCAGTACTTC

clone size: NA
J gene: TRBJ1-5
V gene: TRBV27
D gene: NA
CDR3 protein: CASRSAHNQPQHF
CDR3 DNA: TGTGCCAGCAGGTCCGCCCACAATCAGCCCCAGCATTTT

clone size: NA
J gene: TRBJ1-4
V gene: TRBV5-1
D gene: TRBD1
CDR3 protein: CASNTGTGGEKLFF
CDR3 DNA: TGCGCCAGCAACACCGGGACAGGGGGCGAAAAACTGTTTTTT

clone size: NA
J gene: TRBJ2-1
V gene: TRBV5-1
D gene: NA
CDR3 protein: CASSQGQSSYNEQFF
CDR3 DNA: TGCGCCAGCAGCCAAGGACAAAGCTCCTACAATGAGCAGTTCTTC

clone size: NA
J gene: TRBJ2-1
V gene: TRBV19
D gene: TRBD2
CDR3 protein: CASSMVTSGRGYNEQFF
CDR3 DNA: TGTGCCAGTAGTATGGTGACTAGCGGGAGAGGGTACAATGAGCAGTTCTTC

clone size: NA
J gene: TRBJ1-5
V gene: TRBV3-1/TRBV3-2
D gene: NA
CDR3 protein: CASSQGDQPQHF
CDR3 DNA: TGTGCCAGCAGCCAGGGGGATCAGCCCCAGCATTTT

clone size: NA
J gene: TRBJ2-7
V gene: TRBV4-2
D gene: TRBD2
CDR3 protein: CASSQAVSGTYEQYF
CDR3 DNA: TGTGCCAGCAGCCAAGCGGTTAGCGGGACCTACGAGCAGTACTTC

clone size: NA
J gene: TRBJ1-5
V gene: TRBV19
D gene: NA
CDR3 protein: CASLGRVVGNQPQHF
CDR3 DNA: TGTGCCAGTCTCGGGCGGGTTGTAGGCAATCAGCCCCAGCATTTT

clone size: few
J gene: TRBJ2-3
V gene: TRBV6-5
D gene: NA
CDR3 protein: CASSKQGRGSDTQYF
CDR3 DNA: TGTGCCAGCAGTAAACAGGGCCGGGGGTCAGATACGCAGTATTTT

clone size: once
J gene: TRBJ2-5
V gene: TRBV7-2
D gene: TRBD1
CDR3 protein: CASSLRGQGQETQYF
CDR3 DNA: TGTGCCAGCAGCTTAAGGGGGCAGGGCCAAGAGACCCAGTACTTC

clone size: NA
J gene: TRBJ2-7
V gene: TRBV5-1
D gene: TRBD1
CDR3 protein: CASSLRTGEDEQYF
CDR3 DNA: TGCGCCAGCAGCCTGCGGACAGGCGAGGACGAGCAGTACTTC

clone size: once
J gene: TRBJ1-2
V gene: TRBV7-9
D gene: NA
CDR3 protein: CASSPQPGTEDYGYTF
CDR3 DNA: TGTGCCAGCAGCCCCCAACCCGGGACGGAGGACTATGGCTACACCTTC

clone size: NA
J gene: TRBJ1-6
V gene: TRBV11-2
D gene: TRBD1
CDR3 protein: CASSSTGTADSPLHF
CDR3 DNA: TGTGCCAGCAGCTCTACCGGGACAGCAGATTCACCCCTCCACTTT

clone size: many
J gene: TRBJ2-7
V gene: TRBV15
D gene: NA
CDR3 protein: CATSRDSLAAGGSYEQYF
CDR3 DNA: TGTGCCACCAGCAGAGATTCCCTGGCGGCCGGGGGCTCCTACGAGCAGTACTTC

clone size: NA
J gene: TRBJ1-2
V gene: TRBV7-9
D gene: NA
CDR3 protein: CASSPPPDGPYGYTF
CDR3 DNA: TGTGCCAGCAGCCCCCCCCCGGACGGACCTTATGGCTACACCTTC

clone size: NA
J gene: TRBJ2-3
V gene: TRBV6-5
D gene: TRBD2
CDR3 protein: CAVGGLASRTDTQYF
CDR3 DNA: TGTGCCGTCGGGGGACTAGCGTCCCGCACAGATACGCAGTATTTT

clone size: once
J gene: TRBJ2-7
V gene: TRBV11-2
D gene: TRBD2
CDR3 protein: CASSLEGGLAGYEQYF
CDR3 DNA: TGTGCCAGCAGCTTAGAAGGCGGACTAGCGGGCTACGAGCAGTACTTC

clone size: NA
J gene: TRBJ2-7
V gene: TRBV29-1
D gene: TRBD1
CDR3 protein: CSVEDPGQGNEQYF
CDR3 DNA: TGCAGCGTTGAAGACCCGGGACAGGGCAACGAGCAGTACTTC